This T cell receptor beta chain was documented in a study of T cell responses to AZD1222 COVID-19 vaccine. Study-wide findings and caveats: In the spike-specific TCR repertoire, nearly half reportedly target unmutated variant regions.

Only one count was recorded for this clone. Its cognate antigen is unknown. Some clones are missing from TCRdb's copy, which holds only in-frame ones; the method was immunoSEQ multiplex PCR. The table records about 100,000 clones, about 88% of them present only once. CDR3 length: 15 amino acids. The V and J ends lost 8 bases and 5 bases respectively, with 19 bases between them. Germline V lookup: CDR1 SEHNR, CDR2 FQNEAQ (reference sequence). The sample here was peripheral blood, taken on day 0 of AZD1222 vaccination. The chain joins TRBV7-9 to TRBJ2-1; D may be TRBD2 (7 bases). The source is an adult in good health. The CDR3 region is CASLPRGGPDNEQFF. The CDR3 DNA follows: TGTGCCAGCCTCCCTAGGGGGGGCCCCGACAATGAGCAGTTCTTC.